Each of the 3 T cell receptor beta chains below was sequenced from the same sample in a study of blood T cell repertoires in COVID-19. Some clones are missing from TCRdb's copy, which holds only in-frame ones; the method was immunoSEQ multiplex PCR. This sample has over 45,000 clones, with about 91% found just once. Material for sequencing was peripheral blood. These receptors originate from a woman aged 60-70 years with active or convalescent COVID-19.

The V gene is TRBV6-5, the J gene TRBJ1-2; 7 nucleotides line up with TRBD1. CDR1 is MNHEY and CDR2 is SVGAGI in the germline V gene. The CDR3 loop spans 12 amino acids. J gave up 4 bases and V 8 bases, and 4 bases lay outside the gene matches. Here the CDR3 reads CASLRDSYGYTF. For the CDR3, the DNA is TGTGCCAGCCTGAGGGACAGCTATGGCTACACCTTC.

This chain joins TRBV24-1 and TRBJ2-1; 12 bases are a match to TRBD2. In germline, CDR1 is KGHDR, CDR2 SFDVKD. V shed 10 bases and J 4 bases; nucleotides not matched to a gene: 1. CDR3 length: 13 amino acids. CDR3 nucleotides: TGTGCCACGGGACTAGCGGGTTACAATGAGCAGTTCTTC. Its protein is CATGLAGYNEQFF.

The chain employs TRBV27 and TRBJ2-7, with 7 bases aligning to TRBD1. V trimming: 3 bases; J trimming: 5 bases; junction bases outside the gene matches: 16. From germline, CDR1 is MNHEY and CDR2 SMNVEV (reference sequence). The CDR3 contains 17 residues. The CDR3 loop is CASSFDMGRQGTHEQYF. Written as DNA, the CDR3 is TGTGCCAGCAGTTTTGATATGGGGAGACAGGGTACCCACGAGCAGTACTTC.